The 31 T cell receptor beta chains given below trace back to one sample, sequenced in a study of T-cell reconstitution after alpha-beta-depleted transplantation in children. Unique molecular identifiers were incorporated during preparation of the TCRbeta library. TCRdb redid the calling of the PCR reads with MiXCR, one entry per CDR3 protein. The sample holds around 420,000 distinct CDR3 sequences; 16% are singletons and the top ten take under 30%. Here the sequenced sample was PBMCs, mostly from graft donor cells, taken 360 days after TCRalphabeta/CD19-depleted stem cell transplant. The receptors here all came from a boy in the first two years of life who had a stem cell transplant for Wiskott-Aldrich syndrome, so the T cells may come from the graft donor.

The chain uses TRBV6-1 and TRBJ1-2; D remains ambiguous. Trimming cost V 8 bases and J 4 bases, with 20 bases left between them. The CDR3 spans 15 residues. Germline assignment: CDR1 MNHNS and CDR2 SASEGT. Here the CDR3 reads CASFGQDLVIYGYTF. DNA for the CDR3: TGTGCCAGCTTCGGCCAGGACCTTGTTATCTATGGCTACACCTTC.

The gene calls are TRBV5-5 and TRBJ2-7, with D unresolved. With 3 bases removed from V and 2 bases from J, the gap between germline ends came to 9 bases. The CDR3 spans 13 residues. The germline CDR1 and CDR2 sequences are SGHKS and YYEKEE (reference sequence). As DNA, the CDR3 is TGTGCCAGCAGCTACTGGCCAACCTACGAGCAGTACTTC. It is translated as CASSYWPTYEQYF.

This sequence joins TRBV7-8 and TRBJ2-3; tentatively, D is TRBD1 (6 bases). The ends were cut back, 1 base at V and 3 bases at J, with 11 bases in the middle. The germline gives CDR1 SGHVS, CDR2 FQNEAQ. The CDR3 contains 15 residues. The CDR3: CASSLDQGWTDTQYF. CDR3 bases: TGTGCCAGCAGCTTAGATCAGGGGTGGACAGATACGCAGTATTTT.

The chain joins TRBV7-2 to TRBJ2-3; D is unclear. The germline gives CDR1 SGHTA, CDR2 FQGNSA. The CDR3 is 15 amino acids. V was pared by 6 bases and J by 0 bases, with 13 bases between. CDR3 residues: CASRIARLSTDTQYF. In nucleotides, the CDR3 is TGTGCCAGCAGAATCGCAAGGCTTAGCACAGATACGCAGTATTTT.

The sample holds a few counts of this clonotype. J is TRBJ2-7 and V is TRBV6-2 or TRBV6-3; tentative D call: TRBD2 (6 bases). V lost 7 bases and J 4 bases, leaving 20 bases between the germline ends. Germline V gives CDR1 MNHEY, CDR2 SVGEGT. This CDR3 is 15 amino acids long. The CDR3 sequence: CASNDGTFQLYEQYF. The CDR3 DNA follows: TGTGCCAGCAACGACGGGACTTTCCAACTTTACGAGCAGTACTTC.

This clonotype appeared a few times. The rearrangement links TRBV11-2 to TRBJ1-6; TRBD1 aligns across 7 bases. There are 15 residues in the CDR3. Per germline, CDR1 SGHAT and CDR2 FQNNGV. The junction had 9 bases not matched to a gene; V was cut back by 5 bases and J by 8 bases. The CDR3 loop reads CASSAPRGRDSPLHF. The CDR3 coding sequence is TGTGCCAGCAGCGCCCCCAGGGGGAGGGATTCACCCCTCCACTTT.

J is TRBJ2-4 and V is TRBV27; 8 positions match TRBD1. CDR1 and CDR2 (germline): MNHEY, SMNVEV (reference sequence). Trimming at V came to 6 bases and at J to 5 bases, leaving 3 bases not matched to a gene. This CDR3 region has 13 residues. The CDR3 DNA is TGTGCCAGCAGAGGACAGGGCCAAAACATTCAGTACTTC. It specifies CASRGQGQNIQYF.

CDR3 loop: CASGQTGGGSPLHF. CDR3 nucleotides: TGTGCCAGCGGCCAAACAGGGGGCGGATCACCCCTCCACTTT. The chain links TRBV12-3 or TRBV12-4 to TRBJ1-6; 9 bases map to TRBD1. Unmatched junction bases numbered 9, after V lost 8 bases and J lost 10 bases. The CDR3 loop spans 14 amino acids.

The V gene is TRBV19, the J gene TRBJ2-1, with D tentatively TRBD2 (6 bases). This CDR3 has 15 amino acids. The V gene's germline CDR1 is LNHDA and CDR2 SQIVND (reference sequence). V was clipped by 7 bases and J by 8 bases, with 21 bases between them. The CDR3 DNA is TGTGCCAGTAAAGACTGGAGGGGCGTCGGTGATGAGCAGTTCTTC. Protein product: CASKDWRGVGDEQFF. Looking up the rest from reference TRBV19 and TRBJ2-1 gives the full variable domain: DGGITQSPKYLFRKEGQNVTLSCEQNLNHDAMYWYRQDPGQGLRLIYYSQIVNDFQKGDIAEGYSVSREKKESFPLTVTSAQKNPTAFYLCASKDWRGVGDEQFFGPGTRLTVL.

There are a few counts of this clonotype. V and J are TRBV4-2 and TRBJ2-6; D gene unclear. CDR3 length: 17 residues. The germline gives CDR1 LGHNA, CDR2 YNFKEQ. Deletions cut 1 base from V and 0 bases from J, with 10 bases between. CDR3 coding DNA: TGTGCCAGCAGCCAAGTATTTCGTGACTCTGGGGCCAACGTCCTGACTTTC. It encodes CASSQVFRDSGANVLTF.

The chain employs TRBV3-1 and TRBJ2-4, with no clear D. Per the germline V gene, CDR1 is LGHDT and CDR2 is YNNKEL (reference sequence). Trimming stripped 2 bases from V and 4 bases from J, with 9 bases between. The CDR3 is made up of 14 amino acids. For the CDR3, the DNA is TGTGCCAGCAGCCAATGGGCCAGAAAAAACATTCAGTACTTC. Residues: CASSQWARKNIQYF. The full variable domain, its missing parts supplied by reference TRBV3-1 and TRBJ2-4, is DTAVSQTPKYLVTQMGNDKSIKCEQNLGHDTMYWYKQDSKKFLKIMFSYNNKELIINETVPNRFSPKSPDKAHLNLHINSLELGDSAVYFCASSQWARKNIQYFGAGTRLSVL.

This clonotype turned up a few times. The genes are TRBV5-5 and TRBJ2-5; tentatively, D is TRBD1 (5 bases). V was trimmed by 4 bases and J by 5 bases, leaving 15 bases between them. Germline lookup yields CDR1 SGHKS and CDR2 YYEKEE (reference sequence). This CDR3 is built from 14 residues. The CDR3 nucleotides read TGTGCCAGCAGCAGGGGCGACGGGTGGGAGACCCAGTACTTC. It specifies CASSRGDGWETQYF.

This clonotype occurred a few times. This chain uses TRBV27 with TRBJ2-2, with D maybe TRBD2 (5 bases). Trimming cost V 6 bases and J 6 bases, with 14 bases left between them. Germline V CDR1 and CDR2: MNHEY, SMNVEV (reference sequence). This CDR3 contains 14 residues. In DNA form, the CDR3 reads TGTGCCAGCAGCCGGACTCTCGTAGCCGGGGAGCTGTTTTTT. It is translated as CASSRTLVAGELFF.

This chain connects TRBV18 to TRBJ2-3, with 14 positions matching TRBD2. In germline, CDR1 is KGHSH, CDR2 LQKENI. V shed 0 bases, J shed 2 bases, and the junction held 4 bases outside the gene matches. CDR3 length: 18 amino acids. The CDR3 loop reads CASSPPGLAGGFTDTQYF. As DNA, the CDR3 is TGTGCCAGCTCACCACCCGGACTAGCGGGGGGCTTCACAGATACGCAGTATTTT.

This clonotype was counted ten times or more. This chain joins TRBV18 and TRBJ2-7; 11 nucleotides match TRBD1. This CDR3 comprises 14 residues. Germline CDR1 reads KGHSH; CDR2 reads LQKENI. Unmatched junction bases numbered 4, after V lost 8 bases and J lost 1 base. The CDR3 region is CASSRDRGSYEQYF. The CDR3 DNA is TGTGCCAGCAGTAGGGACAGGGGGTCCTACGAGCAGTACTTC.

The chain joins TRBV5-1 to TRBJ2-2, with D possibly being TRBD1 (5 bases). The germline V gene encodes CDR1 SGHRS and CDR2 YFSETQ. V was pared by 0 bases and J by 0 bases, with 9 bases between. The CDR3 runs to 16 residues. CDR3 coding DNA: TGCGCCAGCAGCTTGGCAGGGAAATCGAACACCGGGGAGCTGTTTTTT. Encoded protein: CASSLAGKSNTGELFF.

This clonotype was seen ten or more times. This chain connects TRBV12-3 or TRBV12-4 to TRBJ2-4; 12 nucleotides agree with TRBD1. The CDR3 covers 16 residues. Trimming cost V 6 bases and J 3 bases; bases outside gene matches: 6. CDR3 loop: CASSPGQGAGKNIQYF. The CDR3 DNA follows: TGTGCCAGCAGCCCGGGACAGGGGGCTGGCAAAAACATTCAGTACTTC.

The chain combines TRBV5-6 with TRBJ2-2; 14 bases map to TRBD2. The CDR3 length is 19 residues. Germline loops: CDR1 SGHDT, CDR2 YYEEEE. J lost 2 bases, V lost 5 bases, and 11 bases had no gene match. The DNA for the CDR3 is TGTGCCAGCAGATCGAGACCGGGACTAGCGGGGGCAAACACCGGGGAGCTGTTTTTT. It specifies CASRSRPGLAGANTGELFF.

This clonotype showed up just a few times. V and J are TRBV29-1 and TRBJ2-7; the D gene is possibly TRBD1 (6 bases). The CDR3 covers 11 residues. From germline, CDR1 is SQVTM and CDR2 ANQGSEA. V was shortened by 7 bases and J by 4 bases, with 11 bases between the two germline ends. The CDR3 DNA follows: TGCAGCGGGAGGACAGCTTACGAGCAGTACTTC. It is translated as CSGRTAYEQYF.

This clonotype was counted many times. V is TRBV12-3 or TRBV12-4 and J is TRBJ2-5, with 9 bases that match TRBD1. The CDR3 length is 13 residues. Unmatched junction bases numbered 6, after V lost 9 bases and J lost 4 bases. The CDR3 sequence: CARQGAQGETQYF. In DNA, the CDR3 is TGTGCCAGACAGGGGGCGCAGGGAGAGACCCAGTACTTC.

The V gene is TRBV5-1, the J gene TRBJ1-1; D gene unclear. Trimming shortened V by 2 bases and J by 4 bases, and 12 bases separated the two germline ends. The CDR3 spans 14 residues. Germline CDR1 SGHRS, CDR2 YFSETQ. CDR3 nucleotides: TGCGCCAGCAGCTTAGTGGGGTTTGGCACTGAAGCTTTCTTT. It translates to CASSLVGFGTEAFF.

The CDR3 coding sequence is TGCGCCAGCAGCTTGGTCTCCAAGGCCGGGGGGCTACCCTACGAGCAGTACTTC. Translating gives CASSLVSKAGGLPYEQYF. V gene TRBV5-1 combines with J gene TRBJ2-7, with TRBD2 as a possible D gene (7 bases). CDR3 length: 18 residues. In germline, CDR1 is SGHRS, CDR2 YFSETQ. V was clipped by 0 bases and J by 2 bases, with 21 bases between them.

A word on this clonotype: A much larger clone differs by one base, so this may be a read error. Because it lacks the conserved phenylalanine or tryptophan at the end, this CDR3 is likely a read error. The chain has TRBV10-3 and TRBJ2-5, with TRBD1 identical over 7 bases. Germline values: CDR1 ENHRY, CDR2 SYGVKD. This CDR3 region has 15 residues. V lost 3 bases to trimming and J lost 5 bases; unmatched junction nucleotides: 9. Here the CDR3 reads CAISEGQGDVETQYL. CDR3 sequence (DNA): TGTGCCATCAGTGAAGGGCAGGGGGATGTTGAGACCCAGTACCTC.

V gene TRBV6-4 combines with J gene TRBJ2-2; 9 bases line up with TRBD2. CDR3 length equals 14 residues. J was trimmed by 7 bases and V by 6 bases; bases with no gene match: 6. The germline gives CDR1 MRHNA, CDR2 SNTAGT. CDR3 residues: CASSATSGGGELFF. CDR3 DNA sequence: TGTGCCAGCAGCGCGACTAGCGGCGGCGGGGAGCTGTTTTTT.

This clonotype occurred many times. The chain employs TRBV7-2 and TRBJ2-3; 10 positions agree with TRBD2. Germline values: CDR1 SGHTA, CDR2 FQGNSA. The CDR3 sequence is 16 residues long. V was pared by 6 bases and J by 1 base, with 7 bases of the junction left unmatched. The CDR3 sequence is CASRYTGTSGTDTQYF. Written as DNA, the CDR3 is TGTGCCAGCAGGTATACCGGGACTAGCGGCACAGATACGCAGTATTTT.

The chain carries TRBV7-9 and TRBJ2-2, with 8 bases that match TRBD2. The germline CDR1 and CDR2 sequences are SEHNR and FQNEAQ (reference sequence). Losses at the gene ends were 8 bases for V and 5 bases for J; bases not matched to a gene: 4. This CDR3 region has 13 residues. The CDR3 sequence is CASRLARTGELFF. In nucleotides, the CDR3 is TGTGCCAGCCGACTAGCGAGGACCGGGGAGCTGTTTTTT. The full variable domain, in which reference TRBV7-9 and TRBJ2-2 provide the parts outside the CDR3, is DTGVSQNPRHKITKRGQNVTFRCDPISEHNRLYWYRQTLGQGPEFLTYFQNEAQLEKSRLLSDRFSAERPKGSFSTLEIQRTEQGDSAMYLCASRLARTGELFFGEGSRLTVL.

The chain uses TRBV20-1 and TRBJ2-3; 7 nucleotides agree with TRBD2. There are 17 residues in the CDR3. Germline CDR1 DFQATT, CDR2 SNEGSKA (reference sequence). The junction had 10 bases not matched to a gene; V was cut back by 0 bases and J by 1 base. The CDR3 nucleotides are TGCAGTGCTAGAGACTTACTAGCGCGCCTTGGCACAGATACGCAGTATTTT. Protein sequence: CSARDLLARLGTDTQYF.

This chain links TRBV5-1 with TRBJ2-7; 9 bases match TRBD2. V was clipped by 0 bases and J by 0 bases; unmatched bases: 4. The CDR3 length is 16 residues. Germline CDR1 reads SGHRS; CDR2 reads YFSETQ. The CDR3 DNA reads as TGCGCCAGCAGCTTGGGGGCTAGCGGGAACTCCTACGAGCAGTACTTC. Protein sequence: CASSLGASGNSYEQYF.

The CDR3 DNA follows: TGCAGCGTTTATGGGACAGGGAAGGGTGTTGGCTATGGCTACACCTTC. Its translation: CSVYGTGKGVGYGYTF. This rearrangement joins TRBV29-1 to TRBJ1-2; the match to TRBD1 covers 9 bases. The CDR3 covers 16 residues. Germline assignment: CDR1 SQVTM and CDR2 ANQGSEA. With V trimmed by 5 bases and J by 4 bases, 14 bases remained unmatched.

The V and J genes are TRBV7-9 and TRBJ2-1, with a tentative D call TRBD2 (7 bases). The germline V and J ends were trimmed by 5 bases and 9 bases, with 23 bases remaining between them. The CDR3 length is 16 residues. Looked up from germline, CDR1 is SEHNR and CDR2 is FQNEAQ (reference sequence). The CDR3: CASSPRGGSEIAEQFF. The CDR3 DNA follows: TGTGCCAGCAGCCCCAGGGGAGGGTCCGAGATTGCTGAGCAGTTCTTC.

In this sample, this clonotype turned up a few times. The chain is built from TRBV4-1 and TRBJ2-7; D remains ambiguous. V lost 0 bases and J 3 bases, leaving 6 bases between the germline ends. This CDR3 has 13 amino acids. Germline assignment: CDR1 MGHRA and CDR2 YSYEKL. This CDR3 is CASSQESHYEQYF. The CDR3 bases are TGCGCCAGCAGCCAAGAATCGCACTACGAGCAGTACTTC.